Below, one T cell receptor beta chain is given with its context. Its antigen is unknown. There are no base qualities to consult, and no much larger clone falls within one base. The time point label, read with the paper, signifies: resected brain tissue, or blood drawn just prior to surgery. The surgery cases with the highest brain T cell transcript signatures were chosen for TCR beta chain sequencing of brain tissue, and also of blood when blood was available. Before surgery, patients had received at least one anti-epileptic drug. The TCR-sequenced patients were children whose drug-resistant epilepsy was caused by tuberous sclerosis complex, focal cortical dysplasia, Rasmussen encephalitis or hemimegalencephaly. Blood was drawn right before the epilepsy surgery. The Monarch genomic DNA purification kit was used to extract bulk genomic DNA from unsorted brain tissue and from whole blood. TCR beta chain sequences were generated from genomic DNA using the immunoSEQ assay. In the authors' own workflow: Any CDR3 sequence that did not begin with the conserved framework cysteine at position 104 was removed by hand. Clonality was calculated as one minus the normalized Shannon's Diversity Index, with values ranging from 0 (maximal diversity) to 1 (oligoclonal). Chi-squared comparison-of-proportions tests were used to check whether the frequency of the same CDR3 differed between samples, for example brain versus blood. Public clonotypes were identified through searches of immuneACCESS, and similarity to known antiviral clonotypes was evaluated with the VDJdb browser. TCRdb holds this immuneACCESS table with in-frame rearrangements only. Some clones are missing; in checked studies, unresolved V genes explain under half, and the rest has no known cause. D and trimming come from the DNA, and the V and J calls and clone size come from that table. Across this sample there are fewer than 150,000 clones, with around 94% seen only once. The top ten constitute 3.8% of the sample.

This sample was taken from a study of brain T cells in children with intractable seizures (dated by TCRdb to 2020 to 2023). For the study in its entirety: As a first screen for immune gene transcripts, resected brain tissue from 50 or so pediatric epilepsy surgery cases was run on a NanoString immunology panel. About 65% of the 12 selected surgery cases also had pre-surgery blood sequenced, which left four cases with brain tissue only.

The paper as a whole reports these results and caveats: Because sequencing depth was different between pre-surgery and post-surgery blood, clones absent from the pre-surgery sample may reflect undersampling. The patients' HCMV serostatus was not known, and viral specificity was inferred solely from CDR3 sequence similarity.

Source: peripheral blood, taken at surgery. The clonotype originates from a boy under two years old with hemimegalencephaly and intractable seizures.

The nucleotide sequence is given as TGTGCCAGCAGCTTAGTACAGGGGGCCTACGAGCAGTACTTC. Its translation is CASSLVQGAYEQYF. Here the chain combines TRBV13 and TRBJ2-7; the central 8 bases match TRBD1. The CDR3 numbers 14 residues from cysteine through phenylalanine. Of all the DNA, just the CDR3 is kept, 42 bases in frame from base 1. Via the germline V gene (reference sequence), CDR1 is PRHDT and CDR2 FYEKMQ. Trimmed from V: 1 base; trimmed from J: 2 bases; junction bases lacking a gene match: 1.